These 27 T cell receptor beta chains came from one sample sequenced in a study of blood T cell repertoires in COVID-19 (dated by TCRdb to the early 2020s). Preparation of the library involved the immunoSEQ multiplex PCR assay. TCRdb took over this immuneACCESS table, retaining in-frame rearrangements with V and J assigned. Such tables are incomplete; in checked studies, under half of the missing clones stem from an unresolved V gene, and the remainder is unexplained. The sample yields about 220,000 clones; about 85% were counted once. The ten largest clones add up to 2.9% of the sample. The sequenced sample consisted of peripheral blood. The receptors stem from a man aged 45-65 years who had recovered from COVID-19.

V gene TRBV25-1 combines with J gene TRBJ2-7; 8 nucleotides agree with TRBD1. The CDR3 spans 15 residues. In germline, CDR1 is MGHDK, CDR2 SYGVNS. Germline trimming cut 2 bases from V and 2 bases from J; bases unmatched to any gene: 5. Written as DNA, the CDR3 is TGTGCCAGCAGTGAACTAGGGACAGGCCCCTACGAGCAGTACTTC. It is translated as CASSELGTGPYEQYF.

CDR3 sequence: CASSHLAGRAQYF. CDR3 in DNA: TGTGCCAGCAGCCACCTAGCGGGGAGAGCGCAGTATTTT. The V gene is TRBV3-1 (or the pseudogene TRBV3-2), the J gene TRBJ2-3; TRBD2 matches 9 bases. This CDR3 contains 13 residues. Germline-derived CDR1 and CDR2 are LGHDT and YNNKEL (reference sequence). The V and J ends lost 3 bases and 10 bases, in that order; junction bases with no gene match: 5.

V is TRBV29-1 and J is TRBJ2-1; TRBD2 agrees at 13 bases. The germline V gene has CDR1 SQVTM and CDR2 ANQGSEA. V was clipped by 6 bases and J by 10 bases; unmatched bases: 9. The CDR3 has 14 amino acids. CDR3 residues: CSVVGLAGEEEQFF. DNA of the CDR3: TGCAGCGTCGTAGGACTAGCGGGAGAAGAAGAGCAGTTCTTC.

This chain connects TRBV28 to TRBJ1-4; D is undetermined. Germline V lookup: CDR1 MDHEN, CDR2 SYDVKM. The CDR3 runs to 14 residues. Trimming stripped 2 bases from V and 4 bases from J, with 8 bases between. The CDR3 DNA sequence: TGTGCCAGCAGTTTAGTCCAGTTTAATGAAAAACTGTTTTTT. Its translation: CASSLVQFNEKLFF.

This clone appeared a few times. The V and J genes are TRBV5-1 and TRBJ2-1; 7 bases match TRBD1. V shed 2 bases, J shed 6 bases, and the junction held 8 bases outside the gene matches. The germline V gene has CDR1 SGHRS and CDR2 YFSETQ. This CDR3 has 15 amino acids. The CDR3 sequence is CASSLFDRVGNEQFF. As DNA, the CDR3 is TGCGCCAGCAGCTTATTCGACAGGGTGGGCAATGAGCAGTTCTTC.

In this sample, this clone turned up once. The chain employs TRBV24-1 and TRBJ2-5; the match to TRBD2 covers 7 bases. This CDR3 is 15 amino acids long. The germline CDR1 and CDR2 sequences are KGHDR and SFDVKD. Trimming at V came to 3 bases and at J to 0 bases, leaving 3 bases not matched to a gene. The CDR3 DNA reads TGTGCCACCAGTGATCCGGGGACTAACCAAGAGACCCAGTACTTC. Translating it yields CATSDPGTNQETQYF.

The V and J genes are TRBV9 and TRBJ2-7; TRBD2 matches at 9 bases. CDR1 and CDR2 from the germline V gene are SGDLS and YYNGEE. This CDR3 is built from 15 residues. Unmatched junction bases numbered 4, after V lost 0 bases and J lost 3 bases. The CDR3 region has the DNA TGTGCCAGCAGCGTAGATCCAGCGGGAGGCTACGAGCAGTACTTC. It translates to CASSVDPAGGYEQYF.

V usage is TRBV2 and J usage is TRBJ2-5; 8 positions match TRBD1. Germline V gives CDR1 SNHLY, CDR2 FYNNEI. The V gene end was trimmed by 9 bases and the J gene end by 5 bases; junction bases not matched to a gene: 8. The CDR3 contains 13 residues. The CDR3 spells CASTTGGWETQYF. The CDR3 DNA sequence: TGTGCCAGTACCACAGGGGGGTGGGAGACCCAGTACTTC.

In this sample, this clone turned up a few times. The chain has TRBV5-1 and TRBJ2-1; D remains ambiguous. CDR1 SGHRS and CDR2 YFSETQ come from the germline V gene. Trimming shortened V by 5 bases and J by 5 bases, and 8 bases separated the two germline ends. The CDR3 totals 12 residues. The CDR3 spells CASRPQNNEQFF. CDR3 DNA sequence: TGCGCCAGCAGGCCCCAGAACAATGAGCAGTTCTTC. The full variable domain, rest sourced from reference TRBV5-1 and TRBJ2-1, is KAGVTQTPRYLIKTRGQQVTLSCSPISGHRSVSWYQQTPGQGLQFLFEYFSETQRNKGNFPGRFSGRQFSNSRSEMNVSTLELGDSALYLCASRPQNNEQFFGPGTRLTVL.

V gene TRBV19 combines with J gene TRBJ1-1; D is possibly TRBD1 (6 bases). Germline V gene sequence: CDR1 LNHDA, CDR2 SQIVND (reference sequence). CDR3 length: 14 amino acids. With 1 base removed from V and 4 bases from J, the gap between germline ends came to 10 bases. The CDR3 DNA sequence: TGTGCCAGTAGTATAGCAGGGGTTGGCACTGAAGCTTTCTTT. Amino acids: CASSIAGVGTEAFF.

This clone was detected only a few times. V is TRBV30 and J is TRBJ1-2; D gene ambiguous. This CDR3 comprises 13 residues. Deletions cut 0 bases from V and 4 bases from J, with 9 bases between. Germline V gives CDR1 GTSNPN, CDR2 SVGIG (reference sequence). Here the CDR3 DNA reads TGTGCCTGGAGTGTCACGGGAGCCTATGGCTACACCTTC. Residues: CAWSVTGAYGYTF.

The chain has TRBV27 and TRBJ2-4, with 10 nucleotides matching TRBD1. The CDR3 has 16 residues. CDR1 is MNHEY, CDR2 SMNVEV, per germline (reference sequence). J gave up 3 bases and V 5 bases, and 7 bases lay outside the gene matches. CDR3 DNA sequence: TGTGCCAGCAGTCTTAGGACAGGGGGGGTCAAAAACATTCAGTACTTC. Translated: CASSLRTGGVKNIQYF.

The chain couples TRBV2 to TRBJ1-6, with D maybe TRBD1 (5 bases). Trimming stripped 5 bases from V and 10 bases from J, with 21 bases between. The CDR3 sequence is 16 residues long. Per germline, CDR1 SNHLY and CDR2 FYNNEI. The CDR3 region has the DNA TGTGCCAGCAGTCCCATTCTGGGACTCGTGGGCTCACCCCTCCACTTT. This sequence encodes CASSPILGLVGSPLHF. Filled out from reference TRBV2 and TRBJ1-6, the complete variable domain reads EPEVTQTPSHQVTQMGQEVILRCVPISNHLYFYWYRQILGQKVEFLVSFYNNEISEKSEIFDDQFSVERPDGSNFTLKIRSTKLEDSAMYFCASSPILGLVGSPLHFGNGTRLTVT.

In DNA, the CDR3 is TGTGCCACCAGCAGAGAGAACCCAGGTTCCAATTCACCCCTCCACTTT. Protein sequence: CATSRENPGSNSPLHF. The gene calls are TRBV15 and TRBJ1-6; the D is unclear. The CDR3 totals 16 residues. V lost 0 bases and J lost 7, with 13 bases in between. Looked up from germline, CDR1 is LNHNV and CDR2 is YYDKDF (reference sequence).

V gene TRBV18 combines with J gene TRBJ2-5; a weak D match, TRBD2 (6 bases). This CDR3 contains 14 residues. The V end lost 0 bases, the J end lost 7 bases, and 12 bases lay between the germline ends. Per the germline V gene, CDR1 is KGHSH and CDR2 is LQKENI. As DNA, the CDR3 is TGTGCCAGCTCACCACCGGCGGGGAAGGGGACCCAGTACTTC. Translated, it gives CASSPPAGKGTQYF.

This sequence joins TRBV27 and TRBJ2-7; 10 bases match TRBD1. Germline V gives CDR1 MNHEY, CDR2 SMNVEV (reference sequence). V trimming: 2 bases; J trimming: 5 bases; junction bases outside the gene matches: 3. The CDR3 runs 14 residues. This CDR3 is CASSLGQGGDEQYF. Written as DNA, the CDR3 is TGTGCCAGCAGTTTAGGACAGGGGGGCGACGAGCAGTACTTC.

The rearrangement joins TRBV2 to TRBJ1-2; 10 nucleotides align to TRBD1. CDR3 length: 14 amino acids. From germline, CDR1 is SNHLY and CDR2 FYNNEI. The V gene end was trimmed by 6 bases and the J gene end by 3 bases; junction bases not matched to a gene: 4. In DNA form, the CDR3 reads TGTGCCAGCAGCGGGACAGGGGAAGACTATGGCTACACCTTC. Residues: CASSGTGEDYGYTF. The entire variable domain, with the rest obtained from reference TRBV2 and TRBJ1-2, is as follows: EPEVTQTPSHQVTQMGQEVILRCVPISNHLYFYWYRQILGQKVEFLVSFYNNEISEKSEIFDDQFSVERPDGSNFTLKIRSTKLEDSAMYFCASSGTGEDYGYTFGSGTRLTVV.

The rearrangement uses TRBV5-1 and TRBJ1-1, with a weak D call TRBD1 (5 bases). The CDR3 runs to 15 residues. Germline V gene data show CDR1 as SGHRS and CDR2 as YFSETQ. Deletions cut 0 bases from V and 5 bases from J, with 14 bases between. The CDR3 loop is CASSLVSGGSTEAFF. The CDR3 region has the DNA TGCGCCAGCAGCTTGGTCTCCGGGGGATCAACTGAAGCTTTCTTT.

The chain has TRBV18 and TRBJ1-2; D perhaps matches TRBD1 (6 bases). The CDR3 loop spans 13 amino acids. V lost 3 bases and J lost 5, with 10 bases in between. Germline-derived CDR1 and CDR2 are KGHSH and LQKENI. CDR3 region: CASSPTGEYGYTF. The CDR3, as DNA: TGTGCCAGCTCACCGACAGGCGAATATGGCTACACCTTC.

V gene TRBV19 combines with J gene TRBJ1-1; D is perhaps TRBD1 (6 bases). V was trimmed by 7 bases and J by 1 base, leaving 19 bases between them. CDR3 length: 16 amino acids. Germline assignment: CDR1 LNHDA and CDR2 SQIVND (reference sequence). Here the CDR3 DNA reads TGTGCCAGTACGAAACAGGGCGGGTGGGCGAACACTGAAGCTTTCTTT. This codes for CASTKQGGWANTEAFF.

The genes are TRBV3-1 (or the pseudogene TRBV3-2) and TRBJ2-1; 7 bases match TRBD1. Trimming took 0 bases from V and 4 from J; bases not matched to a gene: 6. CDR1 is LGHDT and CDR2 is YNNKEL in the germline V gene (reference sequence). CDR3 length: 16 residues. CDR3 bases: TGTGCCAGCAGCCAAGATAACAGGGGACGATACAATGAGCAGTTCTTC. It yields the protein CASSQDNRGRYNEQFF.

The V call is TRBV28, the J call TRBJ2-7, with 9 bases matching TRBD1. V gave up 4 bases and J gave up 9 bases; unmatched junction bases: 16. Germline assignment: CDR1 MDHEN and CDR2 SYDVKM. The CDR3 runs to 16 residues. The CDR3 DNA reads TGTGCCAGCAGTTCAGTAGGGACAGGGACTTATGGGGGGCAGTACTTC. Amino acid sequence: CASSSVGTGTYGGQYF.

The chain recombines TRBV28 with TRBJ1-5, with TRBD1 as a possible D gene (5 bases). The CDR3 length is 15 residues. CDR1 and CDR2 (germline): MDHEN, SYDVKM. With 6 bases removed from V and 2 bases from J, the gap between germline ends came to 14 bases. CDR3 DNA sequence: TGTGCCAGCAGGGGATGGGGGAGGGGCAATCAGCCCCAGCATTTT. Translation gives CASRGWGRGNQPQHF.

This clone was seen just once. This chain's CDR3 is CASSQDPLAGGGSEQFF. In nucleotides, the CDR3 is TGTGCCAGCAGCCAAGATCCCCTAGCGGGAGGAGGTAGTGAGCAGTTCTTC. The chain is built from TRBV3-1 (or the pseudogene TRBV3-2) and TRBJ2-1; 11 nucleotides align to TRBD2. CDR3 size: 17 residues. Trimming cost V 0 bases and J 9 bases; bases outside gene matches: 10. The germline gives CDR1 LGHDT, CDR2 YNNKEL (reference sequence).

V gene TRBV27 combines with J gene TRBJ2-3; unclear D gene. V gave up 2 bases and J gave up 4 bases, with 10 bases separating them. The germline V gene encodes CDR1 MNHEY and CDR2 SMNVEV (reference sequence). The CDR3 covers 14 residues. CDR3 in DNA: TGTGCCAGCAGTTTACTGGCTAGTGCAGATACGCAGTATTTT. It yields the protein CASSLLASADTQYF.

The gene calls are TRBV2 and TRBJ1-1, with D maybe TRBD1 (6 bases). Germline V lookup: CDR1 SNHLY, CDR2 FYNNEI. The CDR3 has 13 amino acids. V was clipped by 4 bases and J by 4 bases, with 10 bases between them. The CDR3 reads CASSAQGPTEAFF. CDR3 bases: TGTGCCAGCAGTGCGCAGGGGCCCACTGAAGCTTTCTTT.

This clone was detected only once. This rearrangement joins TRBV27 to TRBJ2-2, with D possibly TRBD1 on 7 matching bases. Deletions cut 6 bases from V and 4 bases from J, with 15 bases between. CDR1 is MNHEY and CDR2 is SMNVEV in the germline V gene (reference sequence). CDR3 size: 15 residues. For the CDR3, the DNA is TGTGCCAGCAGGACAGGGACTCTACTCACCGGGGAGCTGTTTTTT. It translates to CASRTGTLLTGELFF.